These 21 T cell receptor beta chains originate from one sample sequenced in a study of CD8+ T cells in alopecia areata. Extraction and reverse transcription of RNA yielded cDNA as the sequencing template. The repertoire was sequenced with immunoSEQ multiplex PCR; TCRdb's copy has only in-frame clones and lacks some. The data show some 240,000 clones, more than 45% seen once. Stated treatment: oral pan-JAK inhibitor, 5-10 mg twice daily. The sample consisted of CD4+ T cells sorted from blood, taken at week 4, from a patient treated with tofacitinib. Receptors were obtained from a human donor with alopecia areata.

This clone has just a few counts. The J gene is TRBJ2-5, the V gene TRBV5-1, with D hard to call. The CDR3 contains 12 residues. From germline, CDR1 is SGHRS and CDR2 YFSETQ. V was pared by 0 bases and J by 4 bases, with 4 bases between. The CDR3 protein is CASSLELETQYF. CDR3 nucleotide sequence: TGCGCCAGCAGCTTGGAATTAGAGACCCAGTACTTC.

This clone was observed a handful of times. The V and J genes are TRBV29-1 and TRBJ1-1; the D is unclear. The V and J ends lost 6 bases and 1 base respectively, with 9 bases between them. The CDR3 is 12 amino acids. Germline V gene lookup returns CDR1 SQVTM and CDR2 ANQGSEA. The CDR3 loop is CSVTESNTEAFF. DNA of the CDR3: TGCAGCGTGACGGAGTCGAACACTGAAGCTTTCTTT.

This clone was detected a few times. J is TRBJ1-5 and V is TRBV7-2; D might be TRBD1 (6 bases). CDR3 length: 15 residues. The V end lost 1 base, the J end lost 6 bases, and 13 bases lay between the germline ends. Germline CDR1 reads SGHTA; CDR2 reads FQGNSA. CDR3 in amino acids: CASSLGGGGPQPQHF. In nucleotides, the CDR3 is TGTGCCAGCAGCTTAGGAGGTGGGGGGCCTCAGCCCCAGCATTTT.

The rearrangement links TRBV29-1 to TRBJ1-6; 8 bases are shared with TRBD1. The J segment lost 7 bases and the V segment lost 4 bases, leaving 3 bases of the junction unmatched. In germline, CDR1 is SQVTM, CDR2 ANQGSEA. This CDR3 has 13 residues. This CDR3 is CSVGDRRNSPLHF. The CDR3 DNA reads TGCAGCGTTGGGGACAGGAGGAATTCACCCCTCCACTTT.

Of note for this clone: The same CDR3 can be traced to other DNA sequences in this sample. The chain is built from TRBV29-1 and TRBJ1-1; D gene uncertain. This CDR3 has 11 residues. Per the germline V gene, CDR1 is SQVTM and CDR2 is ANQGSEA. Between the trimmed V and J ends, which lost 7 bases and 1 base, there was a span of 7 bases. CDR3: CSGAGNTEAFF. The CDR3 DNA follows: TGCAGCGGGGCAGGGAACACTGAAGCTTTCTTT.

J is TRBJ2-7 and V is TRBV18, with D possibly being TRBD1 or TRBD2 (5 bases each). The length of the CDR3 is 15 residues. Germline CDR1 is KGHSH and CDR2 is LQKENI. V was cut by 6 bases and J by 2 bases, with 17 bases left in between. CDR3 sequence (DNA): TGTGCCAGCTCGGCGACCGGGACGAAAACCTACGAGCAGTACTTC. This translates into CASSATGTKTYEQYF.

This sequence joins TRBV6-6 and TRBJ1-5; 11 bases map to TRBD1. Unmatched junction bases numbered 10, after V lost 8 bases and J lost 7 bases. Germline lookup yields CDR1 MNHNY and CDR2 SVGAGI (reference sequence). There are 15 residues in the CDR3. CDR3: CASFARTGGLQPQHF. The CDR3 bases are TGTGCCAGCTTCGCGCGGACAGGGGGCTTGCAGCCCCAGCATTTT.

This chain connects TRBV18 to TRBJ1-2, with D possibly TRBD1 on 6 matching bases. Germline V gene data show CDR1 as KGHSH and CDR2 as LQKENI. The CDR3 covers 19 residues. Trimming took off 4 bases at V and 6 bases at J, with 30 bases between the two ends. The CDR3 protein is CASSRTRVTLGATTDGYTF. The CDR3 nucleotides read TGTGCCAGCTCACGAACGCGAGTTACATTGGGGGCCACGACGGATGGCTACACCTTC.

This clone was detected a few times. The V call is TRBV7-9, the J call TRBJ2-1; no reliable D call. In germline, CDR1 is SEHNR, CDR2 FQNEAQ (reference sequence). CDR3 length equals 14 residues. The V and J ends lost 7 bases and 5 bases respectively, with 15 bases between them. CDR3 protein: CASNRLPIDNEQFF. The CDR3 bases are TGTGCCAGCAATAGACTCCCTATTGACAATGAGCAGTTCTTC.

The rearrangement links TRBV29-1 to TRBJ2-7, with a possible D match to TRBD1 (6 bases). Germline lookup yields CDR1 SQVTM and CDR2 ANQGSEA. V was shortened by 4 bases and J by 3 bases, with 13 bases between the two germline ends. CDR3 length: 13 amino acids. The CDR3 sequence: CSVVGEGHYEQYF. CDR3 bases: TGCAGCGTTGTCGGCGAGGGACACTACGAGCAGTACTTC.

A note on this clone: This sample also contains other DNA sequences that code for the same CDR3. The V call is TRBV29-1, the J call TRBJ1-1; possible D gene TRBD1, 5 bases. The CDR3 has 12 amino acids. The germline V gene has CDR1 SQVTM and CDR2 ANQGSEA. V was pared by 3 bases and J by 2 bases, with 7 bases between. CDR3 nucleotide sequence: TGCAGCGTTGATAGGGGAAACACTGAAGCTTTCTTT. Protein sequence: CSVDRGNTEAFF.

The CDR3 sequence is CASSEWKGQQETQYF. The CDR3 DNA is TGTGCCAGCAGTGAATGGAAAGGACAGCAAGAGACCCAGTACTTC. This chain connects TRBV25-1 to TRBJ2-5, with D maybe TRBD1 (6 bases). CDR3 length: 15 residues. Trimming removed 1 base at V and 2 bases at J, with 11 bases between. The germline V gene has CDR1 MGHDK and CDR2 SYGVNS.

The chain couples TRBV10-3 to TRBJ2-6; D unresolved. The CDR3 is made up of 13 amino acids. The V end lost 10 bases, the J end lost 1 base, and 8 bases lay between the germline ends. Germline V gene data show CDR1 as ENHRY and CDR2 as SYGVKD. CDR3 region: CATTQSGANVLTF. The CDR3 DNA reads as TGTGCCACTACACAGTCTGGGGCCAACGTCCTGACTTTC.

The sample holds many counts of this clone. The chain carries TRBV28 and TRBJ1-1; TRBD1 might be the D (6 bases). Trimming took 2 bases from V and 1 from J, leaving 11 bases between them. This CDR3 contains 15 residues. Germline V gene data show CDR1 as MDHEN and CDR2 as SYDVKM. Written as DNA, the CDR3 is TGTGCCAGCAGTTTAACAGGGTTAAGGAACACTGAAGCTTTCTTT. Protein sequence: CASSLTGLRNTEAFF.

The CDR3 sequence: CATSRDRLAAGELFF. The CDR3 DNA reads TGTGCCACCAGCAGAGATAGACTAGCAGCCGGGGAGCTGTTTTTT. The V and J genes are TRBV15 and TRBJ2-2, with 7 positions matching TRBD2. CDR3 length: 15 amino acids. J gave up 6 bases and V 0 bases, and 4 bases lay outside the gene matches. CDR1 and CDR2 (germline): LNHNV, YYDKDF (reference sequence).

The chain couples TRBV30 to TRBJ2-7; a weak D match, TRBD2 (5 bases). The CDR3 loop spans 14 amino acids. Trimming pared 0 bases from V and 0 bases from J, leaving 9 bases between. Germline CDR1 reads GTSNPN; CDR2 reads SVGIG (reference sequence). DNA of the CDR3: TGTGCCTGGAGTGTCATAGGGAGCTCCTACGAGCAGTACTTC. Translating it yields CAWSVIGSSYEQYF.

This clone was observed once. The chain links TRBV7-3 to TRBJ2-3; 11 nucleotides agree with TRBD2. The CDR3 consists of 15 residues. CDR1 is SGHTA, CDR2 FQGTGA, per germline. Trimming cost V 5 bases and J 7 bases; bases outside gene matches: 8. The CDR3 region has the DNA TGTGCCAGCAGCGCTGGGACTAGCGGTTCATATACGCAGTATTTT. Amino acids: CASSAGTSGSYTQYF.

This clone appeared many times. V and J are TRBV18 and TRBJ1-5; 9 bases match TRBD1. The CDR3 has 17 amino acids. V shed 4 bases and J 2 bases; nucleotides not matched to a gene: 9. Germline V gene data show CDR1 as KGHSH and CDR2 as LQKENI. For the CDR3, the DNA is TGTGCCAGCTCACGCCGGGACAGGGATCGAGGCAATCAGCCCCAGCATTTT. Translating gives CASSRRDRDRGNQPQHF.

This chain links TRBV29-1 with TRBJ2-1, with D perhaps matching TRBD1 (6 bases). Germline assignment: CDR1 SQVTM and CDR2 ANQGSEA. The V end lost 1 base, the J end lost 4 bases, and 8 bases lay between the germline ends. This CDR3 has 13 amino acids. For the CDR3, the DNA is TGCAGCGTTGAAGGGACAGAATACAATGAGCAGTTCTTC. Protein product: CSVEGTEYNEQFF.

This clone was seen only a few times. The CDR3 spells CASSLAASYEQYF. The DNA for the CDR3 is TGTGCCAGCAGCTTGGCAGCTTCTTACGAGCAGTACTTC. This rearrangement joins TRBV5-4 to TRBJ2-7; the D is unclear. The germline V and J ends were trimmed by 0 bases and 4 bases, with 8 bases remaining between them. Per the germline V gene, CDR1 is SGHNT and CDR2 is YYREEE (reference sequence). This CDR3 has 13 amino acids.

As regards this clone: Other DNA sequences in this specimen translate into the identical CDR3. CDR3 protein: CASRRTGNTEAFF. As DNA, the CDR3 is TGTGCCAGCAGACGAACAGGGAACACTGAAGCTTTCTTT. The V gene is TRBV6-5, the J gene TRBJ1-1; D perhaps matches TRBD1 (5 bases). CDR1 MNHEY and CDR2 SVGAGI come from the germline V gene. Trimming removed 6 bases at V and 1 base at J, with 9 bases between. The CDR3 spans 13 residues.